This is a list of T cell receptor beta chains from one sample in a study of preoperative IRX-2 immunotherapy in early breast cancer. Sequencing used immunoSEQ multiplex PCR; TCRdb keeps in-frame clones, though not all of them. The sample shows some 25,000 clones, around 91% of them seen only once. Sequences were derived from tumor tissue, sampled after IRX-2 immunotherapy. The receptor set was obtained from a human donor with breast cancer. The CDR3 runs from the conserved cysteine through the conserved F or W. Each record gives: J gene, clone size, D gene, V gene, CDR3 protein, CDR3 DNA. D genes are given only for firm matches. The size of a clone is reported for some rows only, either as once, few or many, or as a class for expanded clones.

TRBJ2-7,-,-,TRBV4-2,CASSQDGGNSYEQYF,TGTGCCAGCAGCCAAGACGGCGGGAACTCCTACGAGCAGTACTTC
TRBJ1-6,-,-,TRBV6-1,CASSDGGLGYNSPLHF,TGTGCCAGCAGTGACGGTGGGTTGGGGTACAATTCACCCCTCCACTTT
TRBJ1-5,-,-,TRBV6-5,CASSYSRSNQPQHF,TGTGCCAGCAGTTACTCACGGTCCAATCAGCCCCAGCATTTT
TRBJ1-1,-,TRBD1,TRBV5-1,CASSGQGRRNTEAFF,TGCGCCAGCAGTGGACAGGGGCGGAGGAACACTGAAGCTTTCTTT
TRBJ1-5,-,-,TRBV10-2,CASSETGTFNQPQHF,TGCGCCAGCAGTGAAACAGGGACTTTCAATCAGCCCCAGCATTTT
TRBJ1-1,few,-,TRBV19,CASVDGVNTEAFF,TGTGCCAGTGTGGACGGGGTGAACACTGAAGCTTTCTTT
TRBJ1-6,-,-,TRBV2,CASIRGGNSPLHF,TGTGCCAGCATTAGAGGGGGTAATTCACCCCTCCACTTT
TRBJ2-4,-,TRBD1,TRBV28,CASSRRDSMGFLAKNIQYF,TGTGCCAGCAGTCGAAGGGACAGCATGGGGTTTTTGGCCAAAAACATTCAGTACTTC
TRBJ2-7,-,TRBD1,TRBV15,CATSRDGQGSDEQYF,TGTGCCACCAGCAGAGACGGACAGGGGAGCGACGAGCAGTACTTC
TRBJ1-5,-,-,TRBV6-1,CASREWAQPQHF,TGTGCCAGCAGAGAGTGGGCCCAGCCCCAGCATTTT
TRBJ1-6,-,-,TRBV18,CASSPGEKGPLHF,TGTGCCAGCTCACCAGGGGAAAAGGGTCCCCTCCACTTT
TRBJ1-1,-,-,TRBV7-2,CASSLQGMNTEAFF,TGTGCCAGCAGCTTACAGGGGATGAACACTGAAGCTTTCTTT
TRBJ2-3,-,-,TRBV9,CASSVETSTDTQYF,TGTGCCAGCAGCGTAGAAACGAGCACAGATACGCAGTATTTT
TRBJ2-7,-,TRBD2,TRBV5-5,CASSSGTSRYEQYF,TGTGCCAGCAGCTCAGGGACTAGCCGTTACGAGCAGTACTTC
TRBJ2-7,once,-,TRBV5-1,CASSLDGGTVSYEQYF,TGCGCCAGCAGCTTGGATGGGGGGACAGTCTCCTACGAGCAGTACTTC
TRBJ2-2,-,-,TRBV6-6,CASGGTGELFF,TGTGCCAGCGGAGGGACCGGGGAGCTGTTTTTT
TRBJ2-2,-,-,TRBV2,CASYTGELFF,TGTGCCAGTTACACCGGGGAGCTGTTTTTT
TRBJ1-3,once,TRBD1,TRBV6-6,CASSVTGGNSGNTIYF,TGTGCCAGCAGCGTGACAGGGGGAAACTCTGGAAACACCATATATTTT
TRBJ2-3,once,TRBD2,TRBV5-5,CASSFSGRAADTQYF,TGTGCCAGCAGCTTTAGCGGGAGGGCCGCAGATACGCAGTATTTT
TRBJ1-4,-,TRBD1,TRBV5-1,CASSFGTAANEKLFF,TGCGCCAGCAGCTTCGGGACAGCAGCTAATGAAAAACTGTTTTTT
TRBJ2-7,-,TRBD1,TRBV19,CASRPTGGDYEQYF,TGTGCCAGTAGGCCTACAGGGGGCGACTACGAGCAGTACTTC
TRBJ2-2,-,-,TRBV6-1,CASSAGRGGNTGELFF,TGTGCCAGCAGTGCGGGCAGGGGAGGAAACACCGGGGAGCTGTTTTTT
TRBJ2-1,-,-,TRBV20-1,CSADYLEQFF,TGCAGTGCCGATTACCTGGAGCAGTTCTTC
TRBJ2-5,-,TRBD1,TRBV18,CASSDRVREAQYF,TGTGCCAGCTCAGACAGGGTTCGAGAGGCCCAGTACTTC
TRBJ2-1,-,TRBD2,TRBV7-9,CASSTSGFSYNEQFF,TGTGCCAGCAGCACTAGCGGGTTCTCCTACAATGAGCAGTTCTTC
TRBJ2-7,-,TRBD2,TRBV19,CASSTQLAGVVSYEQYF,TGTGCCAGTAGTACCCAACTAGCGGGAGTAGTGTCCTACGAGCAGTACTTC
TRBJ2-7,once,TRBD1,TRBV7-9,CASSPRDRVPYEQYF,TGTGCCAGCAGCCCCCGGGACAGAGTTCCCTACGAGCAGTACTTC
TRBJ1-5,-,TRBD1,TRBV7-9,CASSLGDRGRGQPQHF,TGTGCCAGCAGCTTAGGGGACAGGGGGCGCGGGCAGCCCCAGCATTTT
TRBJ2-3,-,-,TRBV18,CASSPWDNTDTQYF,TGTGCCAGCTCACCTTGGGACAACACAGATACGCAGTATTTT
TRBJ1-1,-,-,TRBV23-1,CASSPVLGHYWGNTEAFF,TGCGCCAGCAGTCCTGTCCTGGGCCACTATTGGGGGAACACTGAAGCTTTCTTT